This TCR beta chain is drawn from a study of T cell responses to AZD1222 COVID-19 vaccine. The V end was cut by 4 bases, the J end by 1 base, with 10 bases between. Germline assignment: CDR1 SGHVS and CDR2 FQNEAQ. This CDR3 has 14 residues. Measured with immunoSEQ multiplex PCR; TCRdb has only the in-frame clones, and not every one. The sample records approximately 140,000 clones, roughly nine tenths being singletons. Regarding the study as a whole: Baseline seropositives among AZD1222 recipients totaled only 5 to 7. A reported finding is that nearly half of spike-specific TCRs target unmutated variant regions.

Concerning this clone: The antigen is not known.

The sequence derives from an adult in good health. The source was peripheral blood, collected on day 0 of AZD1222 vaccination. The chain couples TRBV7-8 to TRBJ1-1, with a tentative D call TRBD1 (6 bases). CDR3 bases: TGTGCCAGCAGCTCGACAGGTCCGAACACTGAAGCTTTCTTT. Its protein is CASSSTGPNTEAFF.